These 28 T cell receptor beta chains were sequenced from one sample in a study of regulatory T cells in long-lasting Graves disease. Sample time point: persistent/refractory GD, antithyroid drugs over 5 years with positive TRAb. RNA from PBMCs was the source of the TCR library. In building TCR beta libraries, iRepertoire HTBI primers were used together with Arm-PCR of CDR3 regions. MiXCR, run by TCRdb on the multiplex PCR reads, gives a single entry per CDR3 protein. Among some 370,000 distinct CDR3 sequences listed, 20% to 25% were seen once. The sample was peripheral blood mononuclear cells (PBMCs), taken when the disease was refractory, from a patient treated with antithyroid drugs. These receptor sequences come from a woman aged 40 to 50 with Graves disease.

This clonotype showed up just a few times. This chain joins TRBV5-1 and TRBJ1-4, with D possibly being TRBD1 (5 bases). V was clipped by 4 bases and J by 11 bases, with 12 bases between them. The germline CDR1 and CDR2 sequences are SGHRS and YFSETQ. The CDR3 has 12 amino acids. CDR3 DNA: TGCGCCAGCAGCCAAGTACAGGAGAAACTGTTTTTT. It encodes CASSQVQEKLFF.

This clonotype was recorded at least ten times. This rearrangement joins TRBV5-1 to TRBJ1-1; D gene ambiguous. The V gene's germline CDR1 is SGHRS and CDR2 YFSETQ. With 0 bases removed from V and 3 bases from J, the gap between germline ends came to 6 bases. This CDR3 region has 13 residues. The CDR3 here is CASSLALDTEAFF. CDR3 nucleotide sequence: TGCGCCAGCAGCTTGGCGCTGGACACTGAAGCTTTCTTT.

This clonotype was seen at least ten times. The rearrangement uses TRBV29-1 and TRBJ2-7; possibly TRBD1 for D (6 bases). Looked up from germline, CDR1 is SQVTM and CDR2 is ANQGSEA. V was trimmed by 5 bases and J by 0 bases, leaving 14 bases between them. The length of the CDR3 is 14 residues. CDR3 bases: TGCAGCGTTCAAGGGGGTTTTAGCTCCTACGAGCAGTACTTC. It codes for CSVQGGFSSYEQYF.

This clonotype has at least ten counts. The rearrangement links TRBV28 to TRBJ2-2, with D perhaps matching TRBD2 (5 bases). V was shortened by 3 bases and J by 1 base, with 12 bases between the two germline ends. This CDR3 is 16 amino acids long. The germline gives CDR1 MDHEN, CDR2 SYDVKM. The CDR3 DNA reads TGTGCCAGCAGTTTTCCCTACGGACTGAACACCGGGGAGCTGTTTTTT. This codes for CASSFPYGLNTGELFF.

This clonotype appeared a few times. This rearrangement joins TRBV7-2 to TRBJ2-4; 10 nucleotides agree with TRBD1. Per germline, CDR1 SGHTA and CDR2 FQGNSA. Unmatched junction bases numbered 13, after V lost 5 bases and J lost 0 bases. The CDR3 loop spans 19 amino acids. The CDR3, as DNA: TGTGCCAGCAGCGCTCGACAGGGGGCTGGAGTTCTAGCCAAAAACATTCAGTACTTC. Protein sequence: CASSARQGAGVLAKNIQYF.

In its sample, this clonotype was seen a few times. In DNA form, the CDR3 reads TGTGCCAGCAGTGTACAGGGAGACAACACTGAAGCTTTCTTT. Translated: CASSVQGDNTEAFF. V and J are TRBV2 and TRBJ1-1; D possibly corresponds to TRBD1 (6 bases). Per germline, CDR1 SNHLY and CDR2 FYNNEI. The V end lost 4 bases, the J end lost 2 bases, and 11 bases lay between the germline ends. The CDR3 covers 14 residues.

The genes are TRBV5-1 and TRBJ1-4; the D gene is possibly TRBD1 (6 bases). The CDR3 sequence is 16 residues long. Trimming shortened V by 0 bases and J by 5 bases, and 14 bases separated the two germline ends. Germline V gene data show CDR1 as SGHRS and CDR2 as YFSETQ. Written as DNA, the CDR3 is TGCGCCAGCAGCTTGGTCGGAGTAGGGGGGAATGAAAAACTGTTTTTT. This gives the protein CASSLVGVGGNEKLFF. Full variable domain (rest looked up from reference TRBV5-1 and TRBJ1-4): KAGVTQTPRYLIKTRGQQVTLSCSPISGHRSVSWYQQTPGQGLQFLFEYFSETQRNKGNFPGRFSGRQFSNSRSEMNVSTLELGDSALYLCASSLVGVGGNEKLFFGSGTQLSVL.

This clonotype was found a few times. The V and J genes are TRBV20-1 and TRBJ2-5; 8 positions match TRBD2. This CDR3 has 13 residues. The junction had 4 bases not matched to a gene; V was cut back by 4 bases and J by 3 bases. Germline lookup yields CDR1 DFQATT and CDR2 SNEGSKA (reference sequence). For the CDR3, the DNA is TGCAGTGCTACGGGAGGGGCTGAAGAGACCCAGTACTTC. Protein product: CSATGGAEETQYF.

J is TRBJ2-2 and V is TRBV11-2; D gene uncertain. The CDR3 is made up of 17 amino acids. The germline gives CDR1 SGHAT, CDR2 FQNNGV. V lost 3 bases, J lost 2 bases, and 16 bases lay in between. This CDR3 reads CASSFPAGGRNTGELFF. The CDR3 DNA follows: TGTGCCAGCAGCTTTCCCGCTGGTGGCAGAAACACCGGGGAGCTGTTTTTT.

A few counts support this clonotype. Here the CDR3 reads CASSVGVGIQYF. The CDR3 DNA follows: TGTGCCAGCAGCGTCGGGGTTGGCATTCAGTACTTC. This chain joins TRBV9 and TRBJ2-4; tentatively, D is TRBD2 (5 bases). CDR1 is SGDLS and CDR2 is YYNGEE in the germline V gene. The CDR3 contains 12 residues. V lost 2 bases to trimming and J lost 9 bases, with 9 bases between them. The full variable domain, its missing parts supplied by reference TRBV9 and TRBJ2-4, is DSGVTQTPKHLITATGQRVTLRCSPRSGDLSVYWYQQSLDQGLQFLIQYYNGEERAKGNILERFSAQQFPDLHSELNLSSLELGDSALYFCASSVGVGIQYFGAGTRLSVL.

This clonotype was observed a handful of times. The chain recombines TRBV20-1 with TRBJ1-6; D remains ambiguous. The CDR3 contains 11 residues. Trimming stripped 6 bases from V and 15 bases from J, with 15 bases between. CDR1 and CDR2 from the germline V gene are DFQATT and SNEGSKA (reference sequence). In DNA form, the CDR3 reads TGCAGTGCCCTAGAGAAACGGGACCTCCACTTT. Its translation is CSALEKRDLHF.

Regarding this clonotype: This sequence may be a read error, since a much larger clone differs from it by one base. J is TRBJ2-5 and V is TRBV10-3; 8 bases match TRBD1. The germline CDR1 and CDR2 sequences are ENHRY and SYGVKD. This CDR3 region has 12 residues. CDR3 residues: CAISGTGYEQSF. The CDR3 nucleotides are TGTGCCATCAGCGGGACAGGCTACGAGCAGTCCTTC.

This clonotype was counted a few times. The rearrangement uses TRBV3-1 and TRBJ2-5, with D perhaps TRBD2 (6 bases). The CDR3 has 14 amino acids. The germline V and J ends were trimmed by 1 base and 2 bases, with 8 bases remaining between them. Germline V gene lookup returns CDR1 LGHDT and CDR2 YNNKEL (reference sequence). The CDR3 here is CASSQGDWQETQYF. The DNA for the CDR3 is TGTGCCAGCAGCCAAGGGGACTGGCAAGAGACCCAGTACTTC.

The genes are TRBV11-2 and TRBJ1-1; D is ambiguous. The CDR3 is 16 residues long. Germline-derived CDR1 and CDR2 are SGHAT and FQNNGV. V gave up 5 bases and J gave up 4 bases, with 20 bases separating them. In DNA, the CDR3 is TGTGCCAGCAGCCCCAACAGCCGGGAGGGTATCACTGAAGCTTTCTTT. This sequence encodes CASSPNSREGITEAFF.

This clonotype was counted at least ten times. This chain connects TRBV28 to TRBJ1-1; TRBD1 is a possible D gene (5 bases). Trimming cost V 6 bases and J 0 bases, with 14 bases left between them. CDR1 and CDR2 (germline): MDHEN, SYDVKM. This CDR3 spans 15 amino acids. This CDR3 is CASRSGGSMNTEAFF. The CDR3 DNA reads TGTGCCAGCAGATCTGGGGGTTCCATGAACACTGAAGCTTTCTTT.

Only a few counts were recorded for this clonotype. This chain links TRBV11-2 with TRBJ2-1; D remains ambiguous. Trimming stripped 5 bases from V and 7 bases from J, with 24 bases between. Germline-derived CDR1 and CDR2 are SGHAT and FQNNGV. This CDR3 spans 17 amino acids. This CDR3 reads CASSPQYKALRKNEQFF. Here the CDR3 DNA reads TGTGCCAGCAGCCCGCAGTACAAAGCACTACGGAAGAATGAGCAGTTCTTC.

This clonotype has ten or more counts. The chain is built from TRBV29-1 and TRBJ2-5; a weak D match, TRBD1 (6 bases). V was pared by 5 bases and J by 6 bases, with 10 bases between. The CDR3 sequence is 11 residues long. From germline, CDR1 is SQVTM and CDR2 ANQGSEA. CDR3 nucleotide sequence: TGCAGCGTTTGGGACATCAAGACCCAGTACTTC. Translated, it gives CSVWDIKTQYF. Combining the CDR3 with reference TRBV29-1 and TRBJ2-5 gives the whole variable domain SAVISQKPSRDICQRGTSLTIQCQVDSQVTMMFWYRQQPGQSLTLIATANQGSEATYESGFVIDKFPISRPNLTFSTLTVSNMSPEDSSIYLCSVWDIKTQYFGPGTRLLVL.

Only a few counts were recorded for this clonotype. The chain is built from TRBV27 and TRBJ2-7, with D uncertain. Trimming cost V 7 bases and J 5 bases, with 12 bases left between them. CDR1 and CDR2 (germline): MNHEY, SMNVEV (reference sequence). The CDR3 spans 12 residues. The CDR3 reads CASKNRAHEQYF. The CDR3 DNA reads TGTGCCAGCAAGAATAGGGCCCACGAGCAGTACTTC.

The rearrangement uses TRBV5-6 and TRBJ2-2, with TRBD2 identical over 9 bases. J gave up 6 bases and V 6 bases, and 9 bases lay outside the gene matches. The CDR3 runs 15 residues. CDR1 and CDR2 (germline): SGHDT, YYEEEE. The CDR3 loop is CASILSGSYPGELFF. The CDR3 region has the DNA TGTGCCAGCATTCTTAGCGGGAGCTATCCCGGGGAGCTGTTTTTT.

This clonotype was picked up many times. The V gene is TRBV28, the J gene TRBJ2-7, with D unclear. Trimming shortened V by 1 base and J by 3 bases, and 4 bases separated the two germline ends. The CDR3 covers 12 residues. Looked up from germline, CDR1 is MDHEN and CDR2 is SYDVKM. The chain's CDR3 is CASSLSFYEQYF. DNA of the CDR3: TGTGCCAGCAGTTTATCCTTCTACGAGCAGTACTTC.

The chain carries TRBV25-1 and TRBJ2-7; D might be TRBD1 or TRBD2, each matching 5 bases. The CDR3 loop spans 15 amino acids. V lost 4 bases and J 7 bases, leaving 20 bases between the germline ends. The germline gives CDR1 MGHDK, CDR2 SYGVNS. CDR3 DNA sequence: TGTGCCAGCAGTGGGACCGGGACGGCGGTGTTGGAGCAGTACTTC. This sequence encodes CASSGTGTAVLEQYF.

The V and J genes are TRBV28 and TRBJ2-7; TRBD2 matches at 10 bases. From germline, CDR1 is MDHEN and CDR2 SYDVKM. After removal of 6 bases from V and 4 bases from J, the junction contained 12 bases not matched to a gene. This CDR3 has 16 residues. CDR3 in DNA: TGTGCCAGCAGCCAAGCCGCTAGCGGGAGCAGGTACGAGCAGTACTTC. Translated, it gives CASSQAASGSRYEQYF.

The rearrangement joins TRBV29-1 to TRBJ2-4; D is undetermined. Germline CDR1 SQVTM, CDR2 ANQGSEA. CDR3 size: 13 residues. V lost 4 bases to trimming and J lost 3 bases, with 10 bases between them. The CDR3 sequence: CSVGRSGKNIQYF. The CDR3, as DNA: TGCAGCGTTGGAAGATCCGGCAAAAACATTCAGTACTTC.

Ten or more counts support this clonotype. The rearrangement uses TRBV2 and TRBJ2-7, with a possible D match to TRBD1 (6 bases). Trimming stripped 6 bases from V and 4 bases from J, with 13 bases between. Germline V lookup: CDR1 SNHLY, CDR2 FYNNEI. The CDR3 runs to 13 residues. The DNA of the CDR3 is TGTGCCAGCAGGCTGGACAGCCCGTACGAGCAGTACTTC. Translation: CASRLDSPYEQYF. The full variable domain, with the rest looked up from reference TRBV2 and TRBJ2-7, is EPEVTQTPSHQVTQMGQEVILRCVPISNHLYFYWYRQILGQKVEFLVSFYNNEISEKSEIFDDQFSVERPDGSNFTLKIRSTKLEDSAMYFCASRLDSPYEQYFGPGTRLTVT.

This clonotype was seen many times. The V gene is TRBV11-2, the J gene TRBJ2-7, with D possibly TRBD2 on 5 matching bases. Germline V gives CDR1 SGHAT, CDR2 FQNNGV. The CDR3 totals 14 residues. Deletions cut 5 bases from V and 4 bases from J, with 15 bases between. DNA of the CDR3: TGTGCCAGCAGCCCCGGCGAGAGGGCTTACGAGCAGTACTTC. This sequence encodes CASSPGERAYEQYF.

The gene calls are TRBV28 and TRBJ2-1; the D gene is possibly TRBD2 (6 bases). V lost 5 bases, J lost 4 bases, and 12 bases lay in between. Per germline, CDR1 MDHEN and CDR2 SYDVKM. The length of the CDR3 is 14 residues. The CDR3 here is CASSPSVPYNEQFF. DNA of the CDR3: TGTGCCAGCAGTCCTAGCGTCCCTTACAATGAGCAGTTCTTC.

The chain uses TRBV7-9 and TRBJ1-1, with unresolved D. Germline lookup yields CDR1 SEHNR and CDR2 FQNEAQ (reference sequence). The V and J ends lost 1 base and 3 bases respectively, with 12 bases between them. This CDR3 spans 15 amino acids. The CDR3 here is CASSLVLQRDTEAFF. The DNA for the CDR3 is TGTGCCAGCAGCTTAGTTCTTCAAAGGGACACTGAAGCTTTCTTT. Using reference TRBV7-9 and TRBJ1-1 for the parts outside the CDR3, the full variable domain is DTGVSQNPRHKITKRGQNVTFRCDPISEHNRLYWYRQTLGQGPEFLTYFQNEAQLEKSRLLSDRFSAERPKGSFSTLEIQRTEQGDSAMYLCASSLVLQRDTEAFFGQGTRLTVV.

This clonotype has more than one count but fewer than ten. V usage is TRBV19 and J usage is TRBJ1-6; possibly TRBD1 for D (5 bases). The CDR3 totals 13 residues. Germline CDR1 is LNHDA and CDR2 is SQIVND (reference sequence). V was shortened by 11 bases and J by 12 bases, with 20 bases between the two germline ends. CDR3 in amino acids: CASSMGGHRPLHF. CDR3 sequence (DNA): TGTGCCTCCTCGATGGGAGGACATCGACCCCTCCACTTT. The full variable domain, rest sourced from reference TRBV19 and TRBJ1-6, is DGGITQSPKYLFRKEGQNVTLSCEQNLNHDAMYWYRQDPGQGLRLIYYSQIVNDFQKGDIAEGYSVSREKKESFPLTVTSAQKNPTAFYLCASSMGGHRPLHFGNGTRLTVT.